Listed below are T cell receptor beta chains from one sample, sequenced in a study of blood T cell repertoires in COVID-19. Sequencing was performed with immunoSEQ multiplex PCR; in TCRdb, only in-frame clones are kept and a portion is missing. Of approximately 98,000 clones listed, roughly 87% are singletons. Material for sequencing was peripheral blood. Receptor source: a man older than 75 with acute or convalescent COVID-19. Both conserved end residues are trimmed from each CDR3. Not every row has a clone size; where given, it reads once, few, many or a size class.

abundance: few; len: 19; v_gene: TRBV3-1/TRBV3-2; j_gene: TRBJ2-6; CDR3aa: ASSQDHRRQLLGSGANVLT
abundance: .; len: 11; v_gene: TRBV20-1; j_gene: TRBJ2-7; CDR3aa: SASSGRTYEQY
abundance: .; len: 13; v_gene: TRBV5-1; j_gene: TRBJ1-1; CDR3aa: ASSLASQGGSEAF
abundance: .; len: 15; v_gene: TRBV18; j_gene: TRBJ1-3; CDR3aa: ASSPATGARSGNTIY
abundance: .; len: 12; v_gene: TRBV27; j_gene: TRBJ1-5; CDR3aa: ASKPLGGGQPQH
abundance: .; len: 11; v_gene: TRBV6-5; j_gene: TRBJ1-3; CDR3aa: ASGQGNGNTIY
abundance: .; len: 12; v_gene: TRBV4-3; j_gene: TRBJ1-2; CDR3aa: ASSQERTVYGYT
abundance: .; len: 12; v_gene: TRBV5-6; j_gene: TRBJ2-3; CDR3aa: ASSLSLKRDTQY
abundance: .; len: 15; v_gene: TRBV19; j_gene: TRBJ2-3; CDR3aa: ASSMAGGSGSTDTQY
abundance: once; len: 12; v_gene: TRBV7-8; j_gene: TRBJ2-3; CDR3aa: ASSWTGGEDTQY
abundance: .; len: 11; v_gene: TRBV2; j_gene: TRBJ1-3; CDR3aa: ASRQGSGNTIY
abundance: .; len: 13; v_gene: TRBV6-6; j_gene: TRBJ1-2; CDR3aa: ASSSTAGGNYGYT
abundance: .; len: 12; v_gene: TRBV7-9; j_gene: TRBJ1-4; CDR3aa: ASSLSQGNEKLF
abundance: once; len: 11; v_gene: TRBV7-7; j_gene: TRBJ2-1; CDR3aa: ASSLIAGGGEF
abundance: .; len: 10; v_gene: TRBV27; j_gene: TRBJ2-1; CDR3aa: ASSFPGLEQF
abundance: .; len: 13; v_gene: TRBV9; j_gene: TRBJ2-3; CDR3aa: ASSHSLSSTDTQY
abundance: .; len: 12; v_gene: TRBV7-2; j_gene: TRBJ1-1; CDR3aa: ASSLLQGNTEAF
abundance: .; len: 15; v_gene: TRBV27; j_gene: TRBJ2-5; CDR3aa: ASSLLGGQGRRETQY
abundance: .; len: 12; v_gene: TRBV3-1/TRBV3-2; j_gene: TRBJ2-7; CDR3aa: ASSQDRGSYEQY
abundance: .; len: 12; v_gene: TRBV19; j_gene: TRBJ1-2; CDR3aa: ASSEQGAGYGYT